The entry below describes one TCR beta chain. Participants reported their clinical history, and cohort assignment relied on those reports. This record belongs to a study of blood T cell repertoires in COVID-19. Study in general: COVID-19 samples from acute and convalescent phases originated in the United States, Italy and Spain.

Produced via immunoSEQ multiplex PCR; TCRdb's table is partial and in-frame only. Among roughly 130,000 clones listed, 84% were seen once. This clonotype was sampled from a man between 35 and 55 years old with acute COVID-19. The sample taken for sequencing was PBMCs or T cells enriched from blood (not recorded which).

The CDR3 protein is CASSKFVGTGGETQYF. The CDR3 DNA sequence: TGTGCCAGTAGTAAATTTGTCGGGACAGGGGGAGAGACCCAGTACTTC. This chain links TRBV19 with TRBJ2-5, with TRBD1 matching 11 bases. V lost 4 bases, J lost 4 bases, and 8 bases stayed unmatched. CDR1 and CDR2 from the germline V gene are LNHDA and SQIVND (reference sequence). This CDR3 has 16 residues.